The clone carrying this T cell receptor beta chain was counted a single time. In the original analysis: Nucleated cell number was recorded as an estimate derived from reference gene primer amplification. Sequencing used immunoSEQ multiplex PCR; TCRdb keeps in-frame clones, though not all of them. V, J and clone size are those of that table, while D and trimming were read from the DNA. This repertoire shows about 300,000 clones, around 84% found once; its top ten account for 1% to 1.5%. Germline lookup yields CDR1 DFQATT and CDR2 SNEGSKA (reference sequence). The CDR3 spans 11 residues. The V end lost 6 bases, the J end lost 4 bases, and 9 bases lay between the germline ends. This sample was taken from a study of blood T cell repertoires in COVID-19. Across the whole study: Researchers got acute and convalescent COVID-19 samples from the United States, Italy and Spain. PBMCs, B-cell-depleted T cells, or T cells were the source of the cDNA or gDNA that made up the material.

The rearrangement uses TRBV20-1 and TRBJ2-5, with D uncertain. The sequencing input was peripheral blood. This receptor was obtained from a man between 65 and 85 years old with acute or convalescent COVID-19. The CDR3 sequence: CSAPSPETQYF. Written as DNA, the CDR3 is TGCAGTGCCCCGTCCCCAGAGACCCAGTACTTC.